This TCR beta chain was recovered during a study of naive CD8 T cells in extremely preterm neonates. Sorted naive CD8+ T cell numbers ranged ~17,000 to ~100,000. Clones were read by immunoSEQ multiplex PCR, and TCRdb kept only the in-frame ones, dropping some. Seen here are 5,000 to 6,500 clones, almost 99% observed once, and the top ten hold 0.55% to 0.6%. A note on this clone: Its specificity is not known.

The germline V gene has CDR1 MNHNS and CDR2 SASEGT. The CDR3 is 15 amino acids. The V end was cut by 1 base, the J end by 0 bases, with 7 bases between. Overall study findings and caveats: Preterm neonates had significantly lower iChao1 richness than other age groups. Preterm infants showed shorter CDR3s, fewer N additions and less trimming than older groups.

This TCR came from a human donor in good health. The chain links TRBV6-1 to TRBJ1-5; D is uncertain. Sequenced material: naive CD8+ T cells from blood. This CDR3 reads CASSEGTSSNQPQHF. In nucleotides, the CDR3 is TGTGCCAGCAGTGAAGGGACTTCTAGCAATCAGCCCCAGCATTTT.